This T cell receptor (beta chain) is drawn from a study of CD8+CD57+ T cells in acquired aplastic anemia. Overall study results and limits: Sharing between patients and controls was observed for 25 to 30 CD8+ CDR3 sequences.

As regards this clonotype: No antigen is known for it.

Patients picked for sequencing had shown CD8+CD57+ cell expansion detected by flow cytometry. Each of the patients presented with severe acquired aplastic anemia. The study sampled blood from patients who had received no therapy. The TCR beta profiling, which covered VDJ combination and CDR3 sequence, was carried out using genomic DNA as the template. TCRdb re-called the reads with MiXCR, one entry per CDR3 protein. The sample has a few hundred thousand distinct CDR3 sequences, roughly 45% seen once; the top ten hold around 20%. Trimming at V came to 6 bases and at J to 11 bases, leaving 16 bases not matched to a gene. The CDR3 has 14 amino acids. Germline V gene sequence: CDR1 DFQATT, CDR2 SNEGSKA (reference sequence).

The TCR comes from a human donor with aplastic anemia. V is TRBV20-1 and J is TRBJ2-3; TRBD2 matches 8 bases. The specimen sequenced was sorted CD4+, CD8+, or CD8+CD57+ T cells (not recorded which) from PBMCs. Written as DNA, the CDR3 is TGCAGTGCGAAATCGGGGGGGCTAAACAATGAGCAGTATTTT. As protein: CSAKSGGLNNEQYF.